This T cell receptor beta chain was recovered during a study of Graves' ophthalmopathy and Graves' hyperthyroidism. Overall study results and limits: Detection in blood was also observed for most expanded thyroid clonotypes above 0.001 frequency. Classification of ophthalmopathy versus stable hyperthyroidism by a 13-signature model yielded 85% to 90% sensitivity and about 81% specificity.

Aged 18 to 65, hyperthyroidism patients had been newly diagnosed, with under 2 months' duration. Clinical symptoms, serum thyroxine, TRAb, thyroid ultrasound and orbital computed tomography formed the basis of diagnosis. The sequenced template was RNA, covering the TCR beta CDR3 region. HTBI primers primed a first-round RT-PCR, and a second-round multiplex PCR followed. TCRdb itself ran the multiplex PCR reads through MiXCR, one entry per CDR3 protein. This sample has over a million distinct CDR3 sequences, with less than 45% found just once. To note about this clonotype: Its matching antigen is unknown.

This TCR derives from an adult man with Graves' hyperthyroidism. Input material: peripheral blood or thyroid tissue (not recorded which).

Here the CDR3 reads CASILGRQNLQETQYF. The DNA of the CDR3 is TGTGCCAGCATACTAGGGAGACAGAACCTACAAGAGACCCAGTACTTC. The J gene is TRBJ2-5, the V gene TRBV7-8, with D perhaps assigned TRBD1 or TRBD2 (5 bases each). The ends were cut back, 7 bases at V and 2 bases at J, with 20 bases in the middle. CDR1 SGHVS and CDR2 FQNEAQ come from the germline V gene. The length of the CDR3 is 16 residues.